The rows below give T cell receptor beta chains drawn from one sample of a study of shared clonotypes between healthy human individuals. Here immunoSEQ multiplex PCR was the method, and the copy in TCRdb shows in-frame clones only, minus some. Of approximately 840,000 clones in the sample, about 97% were seen once. The specimen sequenced was naive CD8+ T cells sorted from blood. Receptors were obtained from a man aged 25 to 40 in good health. Both conserved end residues are part of each CDR3. D genes are given only for firm matches. Clone sizes are given selectively: once, few, many, or a class where the clone is expanded.

d_call: .; j_call: TRBJ1-1; v_call: TRBV5-4; clone_size: .; cdr3_aa: CASSWGGAEAFF; cdr3_nt: TGTGCCAGCAGCTGGGGAGGCGCTGAAGCTTTCTTT
d_call: TRBD1; j_call: TRBJ2-7; v_call: TRBV13; clone_size: .; cdr3_aa: CASSWGQWASYEQYF; cdr3_nt: TGTGCCAGCAGCTGGGGACAGTGGGCCTCCTACGAGCAGTACTTC
d_call: TRBD2; j_call: TRBJ2-1; v_call: TRBV15; clone_size: .; cdr3_aa: CATSDEISGSSYNEQFF; cdr3_nt: TGTGCCACCAGCGACGAAATTAGCGGGAGCTCCTACAATGAGCAGTTCTTC
d_call: TRBD1; j_call: TRBJ1-1; v_call: TRBV4-1; clone_size: .; cdr3_aa: CASSGEAGGLNTEAFF; cdr3_nt: TGCGCCAGCAGCGGCGAGGCAGGGGGCTTGAACACTGAAGCTTTCTTT
d_call: TRBD1; j_call: TRBJ2-7; v_call: TRBV4-3; clone_size: .; cdr3_aa: CASSRWDRPYEQYF; cdr3_nt: TGCGCCAGCAGCCGTTGGGACAGGCCTTACGAGCAGTACTTC
d_call: TRBD2; j_call: TRBJ2-5; v_call: TRBV6-5; clone_size: once; cdr3_aa: CASSPGGQETQYF; cdr3_nt: TGTGCCAGCAGCCCGGGGGGGCAAGAGACCCAGTACTTC
d_call: .; j_call: TRBJ2-1; v_call: TRBV28; clone_size: .; cdr3_aa: CASSFSPYEQFF; cdr3_nt: TGTGCCAGCAGTTTCTCGCCGTATGAGCAGTTCTTC
d_call: .; j_call: TRBJ2-5; v_call: TRBV6-5; clone_size: .; cdr3_aa: CASSGDRLGQETQYF; cdr3_nt: TGTGCCAGCAGTGGCGACAGGTTGGGGCAAGAGACCCAGTACTTC
d_call: TRBD2; j_call: TRBJ2-3; v_call: TRBV11-2; clone_size: once; cdr3_aa: CASSFSGSISDTQYF; cdr3_nt: TGTGCCAGCAGCTTTAGCGGGAGTATCTCAGATACGCAGTATTTT
d_call: .; j_call: TRBJ2-7; v_call: TRBV27; clone_size: .; cdr3_aa: CASSLSEGSYEQYF; cdr3_nt: TGTGCCAGCAGTTTATCTGAGGGGAGCTACGAGCAGTACTTC
d_call: .; j_call: TRBJ2-1; v_call: TRBV15; clone_size: .; cdr3_aa: CATSRAGNSYNEQFF; cdr3_nt: TGTGCCACCAGCAGAGCCGGCAACTCCTACAATGAGCAGTTCTTC
d_call: .; j_call: TRBJ2-2; v_call: TRBV7-9; clone_size: .; cdr3_aa: CASSFNRDTGELFF; cdr3_nt: TGTGCCAGCAGCTTCAACAGGGATACCGGGGAGCTGTTTTTT
d_call: .; j_call: TRBJ2-7; v_call: TRBV27; clone_size: once; cdr3_aa: CASSLFSSQVHEQYF; cdr3_nt: TGTGCCAGCAGTTTATTCTCCTCCCAGGTACACGAGCAGTACTTC
d_call: TRBD2; j_call: TRBJ2-3; v_call: TRBV9; clone_size: .; cdr3_aa: CASSVGTSASTDTQYF; cdr3_nt: TGTGCCAGCAGCGTGGGGACTAGCGCTAGCACAGATACGCAGTATTTT
d_call: TRBD2; j_call: TRBJ2-7; v_call: TRBV7-9; clone_size: .; cdr3_aa: CASSFRTSGSEYEQYF; cdr3_nt: TGTGCCAGCAGCTTTCGGACTAGCGGGAGTGAGTACGAGCAGTACTTC
d_call: .; j_call: TRBJ1-5; v_call: TRBV10-2; clone_size: .; cdr3_aa: CASSVSDPETGFFQPQHF; cdr3_nt: TGCGCCAGCAGTGTTAGTGATCCGGAGACAGGTTTTTTTCAGCCCCAGCATTTT
d_call: .; j_call: TRBJ2-7; v_call: TRBV7-9; clone_size: .; cdr3_aa: CASSLDNKAYEQYF; cdr3_nt: TGTGCCAGCAGCTTAGACAACAAAGCCTACGAGCAGTACTTC
d_call: .; j_call: TRBJ2-7; v_call: TRBV13; clone_size: .; cdr3_aa: CASSLGLGGSYEQYF; cdr3_nt: TGTGCCAGCAGCTTAGGCTTGGGCGGTTCCTACGAGCAGTACTTC
d_call: TRBD2; j_call: TRBJ2-3; v_call: TRBV15; clone_size: .; cdr3_aa: CATSRDSVPSGDYPATQYF; cdr3_nt: TGTGCCACCAGCAGAGATAGTGTCCCTAGCGGGGATTACCCCGCTACGCAGTATTTT
d_call: TRBD1; j_call: TRBJ1-4; v_call: TRBV23-1; clone_size: .; cdr3_aa: CASSSQTGRVTNEKLFF; cdr3_nt: TGCGCCAGCAGTTCACAGACAGGGAGGGTTACTAATGAAAAACTGTTTTTT
d_call: .; j_call: TRBJ1-5; v_call: TRBV18; clone_size: .; cdr3_aa: CASSPQQQAQPQHF; cdr3_nt: TGTGCCAGCTCACCGCAACAACAGGCTCAGCCCCAGCATTTT
d_call: TRBD1; j_call: TRBJ1-4; v_call: TRBV27; clone_size: .; cdr3_aa: CASSYDRGNEKLFF; cdr3_nt: TGTGCCAGCAGTTATGACAGGGGGAATGAAAAACTGTTTTTT
d_call: .; j_call: TRBJ2-7; v_call: TRBV5-8; clone_size: .; cdr3_aa: CASSWGLTDSSYEQYF; cdr3_nt: TGTGCCAGCAGCTGGGGTCTGACAGACAGCTCCTACGAGCAGTACTTC
d_call: .; j_call: TRBJ2-2; v_call: TRBV6-5; clone_size: .; cdr3_aa: CASSYPNTGELFF; cdr3_nt: TGTGCCAGCAGTTACCCAAACACCGGGGAGCTGTTTTTT
d_call: .; j_call: TRBJ1-2; v_call: TRBV2; clone_size: few; cdr3_aa: CASRSYGYTF; cdr3_nt: TGTGCCAGCAGGAGCTATGGCTACACCTTC
d_call: .; j_call: TRBJ1-1; v_call: TRBV7-2; clone_size: .; cdr3_aa: CASSLVGSPSTEAFF; cdr3_nt: TGTGCCAGCAGCTTAGTAGGGTCGCCGAGCACTGAAGCTTTCTTT
d_call: .; j_call: TRBJ1-1; v_call: TRBV7-8; clone_size: .; cdr3_aa: CASSLGWSAEAFF; cdr3_nt: TGTGCCAGCAGCTTAGGGTGGAGCGCTGAAGCTTTCTTT
d_call: .; j_call: TRBJ2-1; v_call: TRBV12-5; clone_size: .; cdr3_aa: CASGLRRDRNEQFF; cdr3_nt: TGTGCTAGTGGTTTACGAAGGGACCGCAATGAGCAGTTCTTC
d_call: TRBD2; j_call: TRBJ2-5; v_call: TRBV9; clone_size: .; cdr3_aa: CASSVDGLADQETQYF; cdr3_nt: TGTGCCAGCAGCGTAGACGGACTAGCGGACCAAGAGACCCAGTACTTC
d_call: TRBD1; j_call: TRBJ1-2; v_call: TRBV9; clone_size: .; cdr3_aa: CASSSRQGFSYGYTF; cdr3_nt: TGTGCCAGCAGCTCTCGACAGGGTTTTAGCTATGGCTACACCTTC
d_call: TRBD1; j_call: TRBJ2-7; v_call: TRBV7-6; clone_size: .; cdr3_aa: CASSPGQGFSYEQYF; cdr3_nt: TGTGCCAGCAGCCCTGGACAGGGATTCTCCTACGAGCAGTACTTC
d_call: .; j_call: TRBJ2-7; v_call: TRBV5-1; clone_size: .; cdr3_aa: CASSLEASPTYEQYF; cdr3_nt: TGCGCCAGCAGCTTGGAGGCCAGCCCCACCTACGAGCAGTACTTC